This is a list of T cell receptor beta chains from one sample in a study of cytomegalovirus exposure and HLA in healthy donors. Using immunoSEQ multiplex PCR, the repertoire was profiled, and TCRdb retains in-frame clones only, with some absent. Among under 250,000 clones listed, about 86% were seen once. Sequencing used PBMCs. Source of these receptors: an older woman in good health and CMV-seropositive. Both conserved end residues are part of each CDR3. D genes are given only for firm matches. The size of a clone is reported for some rows only, either as once, few or many, or as a class for expanded clones.

TRBV18,TRBJ2-1,.,TRBD2,CASSPLGVSTSGSRSYNEQFF,TGTGCCAGCTCACCACTGGGGGTATCGACTAGCGGGAGTCGCTCCTACAATGAGCAGTTCTTC
TRBV5-1,TRBJ2-1,.,.,CASSLAQGGYNEQFF,TGCGCCAGCAGCTTGGCCCAGGGGGGTTACAATGAGCAGTTCTTC
TRBV7-9,TRBJ1-1,.,TRBD1,CASSPGTGITEAFF,TGTGCCAGCAGCCCCGGGACAGGGATCACTGAAGCTTTCTTT
TRBV19,TRBJ1-1,few,.,CASSMVRGNTEAFF,TGTGCCAGTAGTATGGTCCGGGGGAACACTGAAGCTTTCTTT
TRBV5-4,TRBJ2-2,.,TRBD2,CASSLDGRVNTGELFF,TGTGCCAGCAGCTTGGACGGGAGGGTGAACACCGGGGAGCTGTTTTTT
TRBV5-4,TRBJ2-7,.,.,CASSRQGTSNEQYF,TGTGCCAGCAGCCGTCAGGGAACCTCCAACGAGCAGTACTTC
TRBV5-1,TRBJ1-1,.,TRBD1,CASSPGTASEAFF,TGCGCCAGCAGCCCGGGGACAGCTAGTGAAGCTTTCTTT
TRBV5-1,TRBJ2-2,.,.,CASSLVVRYTGELFF,TGCGCCAGCAGCTTGGTTGTCAGATATACCGGGGAGCTGTTTTTT
TRBV19,TRBJ2-1,.,.,CASSLGATILGSYNEQFF,TGTGCCAGTAGTCTTGGAGCTACCATTCTAGGCTCCTACAATGAGCAGTTCTTC
TRBV30,TRBJ1-1,.,.,CAWSGDYTEAFF,TGTGCCTGGAGCGGGGACTACACTGAAGCTTTCTTT
TRBV2,TRBJ1-5,.,.,CASSAASRRGQPQHF,TGTGCCAGCAGTGCGGCTAGCAGGAGAGGTCAGCCCCAGCATTTT
TRBV6-1,TRBJ2-6,.,TRBD1,CASSEFDWTGISGANVLTF,TGTGCCAGCAGTGAATTCGATTGGACAGGGATCTCTGGGGCCAACGTCCTGACTTTC
TRBV5-1,TRBJ2-2,once,TRBD2,CASSLMGTSGQGGELFF,TGCGCCAGCAGCTTGATGGGGACTAGCGGGCAGGGGGGGGAGCTGTTTTTT
TRBV19,TRBJ1-5,.,.,CATMGRRVGNSNQPQHF,TGTGCCACTATGGGGCGCAGGGTGGGTAATAGCAATCAGCCCCAGCATTTT
TRBV10-1,TRBJ2-5,few,.,CASSMTVGETQYF,TGCGCCAGCAGTATGACAGTAGGAGAGACCCAGTACTTC
TRBV5-4,TRBJ2-2,.,TRBD2,CASSLSGIGTGELFF,TGTGCCAGCAGTTTGAGCGGGATAGGAACCGGGGAGCTGTTTTTT
TRBV4-1,TRBJ1-2,.,.,CASSPPQNNYGYTF,TGCGCCAGCAGCCCCCCCCAGAACAACTATGGCTACACCTTC
TRBV12-5,TRBJ2-7,.,.,CASGLDRVYEQYF,TGTGCTAGTGGTTTGGACAGGGTTTACGAGCAGTACTTC
TRBV6-1,TRBJ1-2,few,.,CASSVRRQRANYGYTF,TGTGCCAGCAGTGTCCGTCGGCAGAGGGCTAACTATGGCTACACCTTC
TRBV9,TRBJ2-1,.,TRBD2,CASSPGGFEQFF,TGTGCCAGCAGCCCGGGGGGTTTTGAGCAGTTCTTC
TRBV2,TRBJ1-2,.,.,CASSFSRLEGYTF,TGTGCCAGCAGTTTTAGTCGCCTGGAGGGCTACACCTTC
TRBV19,TRBJ1-4,.,.,CASTLDGGTNEKLFF,TGTGCCAGTACCCTTGACGGGGGAACTAATGAAAAACTGTTTTTT
TRBV18,TRBJ2-1,.,TRBD1,CASSPGQVRHNEQFF,TGTGCCAGCTCACCGGGACAGGTTAGGCACAATGAGCAGTTCTTC
TRBV7-3,TRBJ2-3,.,.,CASSTSSGTDTQYF,TGTGCCAGCAGCACTAGTTCAGGCACAGATACGCAGTATTTT
TRBV19,TRBJ2-2,.,TRBD2,CASSISGNAGELFF,TGTGCCAGTAGTATTAGCGGGAACGCCGGGGAGCTGTTTTTT
TRBV27,TRBJ2-7,.,.,CASSLDRYYEQYF,TGTGCCAGCAGTTTAGACAGGTACTACGAGCAGTACTTC
TRBV19,TRBJ1-1,.,TRBD1,CASSTTGTGSRAFF,TGTGCCAGTAGTACAACCGGGACAGGGAGTAGGGCTTTCTTT
TRBV9,TRBJ2-3,.,.,CASSVDARDTQYF,TGTGCCAGCAGCGTAGATGCCCGGGATACGCAGTATTTT